This TCR beta chain was captured in a study of blood T cells in healthy people across ages. Findings and limits, study-wide: Greater diversity and more naive CD4+ cells were seen in long-lived donors than in aged donors.

As for this clonotype: What it recognizes is unknown.

Through a sample-barcoded 5' primer and a J-beta primer mix, a second PCR was run for roughly 7 to 12 cycles. TCRdb analysed the 5' RACE reads with MiXCR anew, one entry per CDR3 protein. Among about 1.6 million distinct CDR3 sequences listed, approximately 32% were seen once. The ends lost 5 bases at V and 2 bases at J; junction bases unmatched: 9. The CDR3 consists of 16 residues. The germline V gene encodes CDR1 SGHAT and CDR2 FQNNGV. The receptor's source is a woman younger than 45 in good health. The chain is built from TRBV11-2 and TRBJ2-1; 7 bases line up with TRBD1. Sequenced input: blood. CDR3 protein: CASSPYTDRTYNEQFF. CDR3 sequence (DNA): TGTGCCAGCAGCCCCTACACGGACAGGACCTACAATGAGCAGTTCTTC.